These 21 T cell receptor beta chains share one sample of origin, sequenced in a study of cytomegalovirus exposure and HLA in healthy donors. Some clones are missing from TCRdb's copy, which holds only in-frame ones; the method was immunoSEQ multiplex PCR. The profile shows roughly 330,000 clones, 75% to 90% of them singletons. The sample consisted of PBMCs. These receptors were taken from a woman aged 25 to 45 in good health and CMV-seropositive.

The chain carries TRBV2 and TRBJ2-5; 10 nucleotides match TRBD2. The junction had 6 bases not matched to a gene; V was cut back by 4 bases and J by 4 bases. CDR1 SNHLY and CDR2 FYNNEI come from the germline V gene. The CDR3 is made up of 15 amino acids. The CDR3 is CASSVVSGGIETQYF. CDR3 coding DNA: TGTGCCAGCAGTGTTGTTAGCGGGGGGATAGAGACCCAGTACTTC.

With respect to this clone: The identical CDR3 is also encoded by other nucleotide sequences in the sample. V gene TRBV11-3 combines with J gene TRBJ2-1, with D unclear. CDR1 is SGHNT, CDR2 YENEEA, per germline. The ends were cut back, 1 base at V and 0 bases at J, with 7 bases in the middle. This CDR3 has 15 residues. The CDR3 DNA reads as TGTGCCAGCAGCTTAGGACGCAGCTCCTACAATGAGCAGTTCTTC. This translates into CASSLGRSSYNEQFF.

The chain couples TRBV5-6 to TRBJ1-5, with 8 bases matching TRBD1. The CDR3 consists of 18 residues. Germline CDR1 is SGHDT and CDR2 is YYEEEE. V lost 4 bases and J lost 6; bases outside the gene matches: 18. This chain's CDR3 is CASSTWTGTTSGSQPQHF. Here the CDR3 DNA reads TGTGCCAGCAGCACCTGGACAGGGACGACCTCCGGGAGTCAGCCCCAGCATTTT.

V usage is TRBV30 and J usage is TRBJ1-1; D might be TRBD1 (5 bases). This CDR3 spans 13 amino acids. Germline V gene lookup returns CDR1 GTSNPN and CDR2 SVGIG (reference sequence). The germline V and J ends were trimmed by 3 bases and 11 bases, with 19 bases remaining between them. In DNA, the CDR3 is TGTGCCTGGAGCCTCGGGGCTACTCTAAGGGCTTTCTTT. Its translation is CAWSLGATLRAFF.

The CDR3 coding sequence is TGTGCCAGTAGTTCGACACAGGGACAGCCCCAGCATTTT. Translated, it gives CASSSTQGQPQHF. The chain couples TRBV19 to TRBJ1-5, with D perhaps matching TRBD1 (6 bases). The germline V gene has CDR1 LNHDA and CDR2 SQIVND (reference sequence). This CDR3 has 13 amino acids. Trimming left V 5 bases short and J 7 bases short, with 12 bases between.

The sample holds a few counts of this clone. V is TRBV10-2 and J is TRBJ2-7; a possible D gene is TRBD2 (6 bases). The V and J ends lost 0 bases and 4 bases respectively, with 7 bases between them. This CDR3 comprises 13 residues. Germline V gene data show CDR1 as WSHSY and CDR2 as SAAADI. CDR3 in DNA: TGCGCCAGCAGTGAGTCCGGGAGTTACGAGCAGTACTTC. Translating it yields CASSESGSYEQYF.

The chain joins TRBV5-1 to TRBJ1-6, with 9 bases fitting TRBD1. Germline V gene data show CDR1 as SGHRS and CDR2 as YFSETQ. The CDR3 sequence is 16 residues long. The ends lost 0 bases at V and 9 bases at J; junction bases unmatched: 7. The CDR3 here is CASSLAPGQGVSPLHF. The CDR3 DNA reads as TGCGCCAGCAGCTTGGCTCCGGGACAGGGAGTTTCACCCCTCCACTTT.

This chain joins TRBV7-2 and TRBJ2-7; TRBD2 agrees at 10 bases. The CDR3 runs 18 residues. J was trimmed by 4 bases and V by 2 bases; bases with no gene match: 14. Germline lookup yields CDR1 SGHTA and CDR2 FQGNSA. The CDR3 protein is CASSLPQERIAGGYEQYF. The CDR3 DNA follows: TGTGCCAGCAGCTTACCACAAGAGAGGATAGCGGGGGGTTACGAGCAGTACTTC.

This clone has only a few counts. The rearrangement joins TRBV7-9 to TRBJ1-6; D is ambiguous. The CDR3 spans 14 residues. The V gene lost 1 base and the J gene lost 4 bases, with 5 bases spanning the gap. Germline loops: CDR1 SEHNR, CDR2 FQNEAQ (reference sequence). The CDR3 DNA follows: TGTGCCAGCAGCTTAGATCTGTATAATTCACCCCTCCACTTT. Translated: CASSLDLYNSPLHF. Supplemented by reference TRBV7-9 and TRBJ1-6, the full variable domain reads DTGVSQNPRHKITKRGQNVTFRCDPISEHNRLYWYRQTLGQGPEFLTYFQNEAQLEKSRLLSDRFSAERPKGSFSTLEIQRTEQGDSAMYLCASSLDLYNSPLHFGNGTRLTVT.

The chain uses TRBV5-1 and TRBJ1-2; possibly TRBD1 for D (5 bases). There are 14 residues in the CDR3. From germline, CDR1 is SGHRS and CDR2 YFSETQ. The V gene lost 4 bases and the J gene lost 5 bases, with 15 bases spanning the gap. The CDR3 region has the DNA TGCGCCAGCAGCGGAACCGGGACCCTGTATGGCTACACCTTC. Protein: CASSGTGTLYGYTF.

The rearrangement links TRBV6-1 to TRBJ1-1; a possible D gene is TRBD1 (5 bases). CDR3 length: 15 residues. V lost 5 bases and J 2 bases, leaving 15 bases between the germline ends. Germline CDR1 MNHNS, CDR2 SASEGT. The CDR3 coding sequence is TGTGCCAGCAGTAAACTAGGGGCTACTAACACTGAAGCTTTCTTT. Translating gives CASSKLGATNTEAFF.

This clone has more than one count but fewer than ten. CDR3 protein: CASSLMTGPFNGYTF. The DNA for the CDR3 is TGTGCCAGCAGCCTGATGACAGGGCCGTTCAATGGCTACACCTTC. The gene calls are TRBV5-4 and TRBJ1-2, with 7 bases matching TRBD1. The germline V gene has CDR1 SGHNT and CDR2 YYREEE (reference sequence). Trimming took 4 bases from V and 6 from J; bases not matched to a gene: 12. The CDR3 is 15 amino acids.

This sequence joins TRBV9 and TRBJ2-7; no clear D. V was trimmed by 0 bases and J by 2 bases, leaving 9 bases between them. The germline V gene encodes CDR1 SGDLS and CDR2 YYNGEE. The CDR3 has 14 amino acids. CDR3 amino acids: CASSVVLRPYEQYF. The CDR3 region has the DNA TGTGCCAGCAGCGTAGTGCTCCGGCCCTACGAGCAGTACTTC.

The rearrangement joins TRBV9 to TRBJ1-1; a weak D match, TRBD1 (6 bases). The V gene's germline CDR1 is SGDLS and CDR2 YYNGEE. The V and J ends lost 4 bases and 6 bases respectively, with 16 bases between them. The CDR3 extends over 14 amino acids. CDR3 DNA sequence: TGTGCCAGCAGCCGGGACAACGGGCCTTCTGAAGCTTTCTTT. Its protein product is CASSRDNGPSEAFF.

The V call is TRBV4-1, the J call TRBJ1-5; unclear D gene. V shed 0 bases and J shed 7 bases, with 16 bases lying between them. The CDR3 loop spans 16 amino acids. Germline V gene data show CDR1 as MGHRA and CDR2 as YSYEKL. CDR3 loop: CASSQEGSSGIQPQHF. The CDR3 DNA follows: TGCGCCAGCAGCCAAGAAGGGAGTTCGGGGATCCAGCCCCAGCATTTT.

V gene TRBV28 combines with J gene TRBJ2-7; D not resolved. Germline lookup yields CDR1 MDHEN and CDR2 SYDVKM. The CDR3 is 13 amino acids. The V end was cut by 5 bases, the J end by 3 bases, with 11 bases between. The CDR3 reads CASSPLTSYEQYF. CDR3 bases: TGTGCCAGCAGTCCCCTGACAAGCTACGAGCAGTACTTC.

The genes are TRBV7-2 and TRBJ2-4; D is possibly TRBD1 or TRBD2 (6 bases each). The CDR3 runs to 14 residues. Germline values: CDR1 SGHTA, CDR2 FQGNSA. The V gene lost 0 bases and the J gene lost 5 bases, with 8 bases spanning the gap. The CDR3 nucleotides are TGTGCCAGCAGCTTAGCGAGGGGGGAAAACATTCAGTACTTC. Translated: CASSLARGENIQYF.

The chain uses TRBV7-8 and TRBJ2-7, with 9 bases that match TRBD1. CDR3 length equals 15 residues. V was clipped by 6 bases and J by 2 bases; unmatched bases: 8. CDR1 and CDR2 (germline): SGHVS, FQNEAQ. The CDR3 nucleotides read TGTGCCAGCAGTTCCGACAGGGGGAGAACCTACGAGCAGTACTTC. Amino acids: CASSSDRGRTYEQYF.

The chain has TRBV30 and TRBJ1-5, with a weak D call TRBD1 (6 bases). The germline V gene encodes CDR1 GTSNPN and CDR2 SVGIG (reference sequence). Between the trimmed V and J ends, which lost 6 bases and 6 bases, there was a span of 21 bases. The CDR3 totals 15 residues. The CDR3 coding sequence is TGTGCCTGTGGGGGAGAACAGGGATTGAGTCAGCCCCAGCATTTT. Its translation: CACGGEQGLSQPQHF.

The genes are TRBV4-1 and TRBJ2-1; TRBD2 matches 10 bases. After removal of 0 bases from V and 3 bases from J, the junction contained 5 bases not matched to a gene. Germline CDR1 MGHRA, CDR2 YSYEKL. This CDR3 has 17 residues. The CDR3 coding sequence is TGCGCCAGCAGCCAAGATGGAGCGGGAGGGCTCTACAATGAGCAGTTCTTC. Amino acids: CASSQDGAGGLYNEQFF.

This clone has just one count. The chain carries TRBV6-7 and TRBJ2-7, with 10 bases fitting TRBD2. TRBV6-7 is recorded as an ORF, its role being uncertain. The CDR3 sequence is 17 residues long. The V gene end was trimmed by 4 bases and the J gene end by 3 bases; junction bases not matched to a gene: 12. The DNA of the CDR3 is TGTGCCAGCAGTTTAGACCGAGCGGGAGGGGTGGACTACGAGCAGTACTTC. It specifies CASSLDRAGGVDYEQYF.